The clone carrying this T cell receptor beta chain was counted only a few times. The sample comes from a study of cytomegalovirus exposure and HLA in healthy donors. The PCR contained 60 Vbeta and 13 Jbeta primers. TCRdb's table, derived via immunoSEQ multiplex PCR, lists solely in-frame clones and lacks some. The repertoire has approximately 130,000 clones, less than 10% of them found once; the top ten carry 5% to 6.5%. Germline loops: CDR1 MGHDK, CDR2 SYGVNS. J gave up 0 bases and V 2 bases, and 13 bases lay outside the gene matches. This CDR3 comprises 18 residues. The chain couples TRBV25-1 to TRBJ2-7, with 7 bases matching TRBD2. This TCR was sampled from a woman in her thirties or forties in good health and CMV-seropositive. Source material: PBMCs. The CDR3 DNA is TGTGCCAGCAGTGAAGCCTTCTTTGGGACTACTTCCTCCTACGAGCAGTACTTC. Translation: CASSEAFFGTTSSYEQYF.